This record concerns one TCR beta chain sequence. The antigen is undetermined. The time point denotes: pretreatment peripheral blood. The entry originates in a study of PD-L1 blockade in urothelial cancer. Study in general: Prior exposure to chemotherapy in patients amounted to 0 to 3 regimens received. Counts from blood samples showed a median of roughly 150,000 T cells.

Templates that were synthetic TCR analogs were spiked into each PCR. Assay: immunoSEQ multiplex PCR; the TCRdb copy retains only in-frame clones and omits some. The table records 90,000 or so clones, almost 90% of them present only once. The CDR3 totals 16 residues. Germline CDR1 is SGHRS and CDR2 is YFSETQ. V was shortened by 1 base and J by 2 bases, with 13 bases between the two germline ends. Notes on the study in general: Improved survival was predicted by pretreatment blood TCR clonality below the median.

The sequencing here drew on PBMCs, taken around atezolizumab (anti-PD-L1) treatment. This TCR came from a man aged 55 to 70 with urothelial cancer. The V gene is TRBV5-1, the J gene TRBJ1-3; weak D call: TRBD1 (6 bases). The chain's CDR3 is CASSLMGAPAGNTIYF. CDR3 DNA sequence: TGCGCCAGCAGCTTGATGGGGGCCCCGGCTGGAAACACCATATATTTT.